The text below deals with one T cell receptor beta chain. This sample is drawn from a study of blood T cell repertoires in COVID-19. Overall study: Italy, Spain and the United States were the sources of the convalescent and acute COVID-19 samples.

The V and J ends lost 2 bases and 2 bases, in that order; junction bases with no gene match: 3. The CDR3 runs to 15 residues. Per germline, CDR1 MDHEN and CDR2 SYDVKM. Sequencing used immunoSEQ multiplex PCR; TCRdb keeps in-frame clones, though not all of them. Altogether roughly 100,000 clones are present, 80% to 85% being singletons, with the ten largest covering around two fifths. The sample was peripheral blood. The chain recombines TRBV28 with TRBJ1-2; 9 nucleotides align to TRBD1. This TCR derives from an elderly man with acute or convalescent COVID-19. The CDR3 reads CASSLMGTGNYGYTF. The DNA for the CDR3 is TGTGCCAGCAGTTTAATGGGGACAGGGAACTATGGCTACACCTTC.